The next 6 T cell receptor beta chains were all read from a single sample in a study of cytomegalovirus exposure and HLA in healthy donors. Primers for the PCR totalled 60 Vbeta and 13 Jbeta. The data were produced by immunoSEQ multiplex PCR, yet TCRdb's version contains in-frame clones alone and is incomplete. The sample gives around 200,000 clones, 80% of which show up once; 0.65% to 0.75% is in the top ten. Sequenced material: PBMCs. The receptors were sampled from a boy younger than 18 in good health and CMV-seronegative.

The chain recombines TRBV7-3 with TRBJ2-1; 8 positions agree with TRBD2. Germline-derived CDR1 and CDR2 are SGHTA and FQGTGA. V lost 2 bases to trimming and J lost 7 bases; unmatched junction nucleotides: 16. This CDR3 is 18 amino acids long. CDR3 sequence reads: CASSLGGVGAGGENEQFF. For the CDR3, the DNA is TGTGCCAGCAGCTTAGGCGGGGTTGGGGCGGGGGGTGAAAATGAGCAGTTCTTC.

The chain uses TRBV4-1 and TRBJ2-7, with 7 bases matching TRBD1. This CDR3 has 14 amino acids. The V gene end was trimmed by 4 bases and the J gene end by 6 bases; junction bases not matched to a gene: 9. The germline gives CDR1 MGHRA, CDR2 YSYEKL. This chain's CDR3 is CASSRDREIGEQYF. As DNA, the CDR3 is TGCGCCAGCAGCCGAGACAGGGAAATAGGCGAGCAGTACTTC.

This clone was picked up one time. This rearrangement joins TRBV11-2 to TRBJ1-4, with 7 bases aligning to TRBD1. The length of the CDR3 is 15 residues. The junction had 6 bases not matched to a gene; V was cut back by 0 bases and J by 8 bases. Per the germline V gene, CDR1 is SGHAT and CDR2 is FQNNGV. For the CDR3, the DNA is TGTGCCAGCAGCTTAGAGAACAGGGGAAGGGAAAAACTGTTTTTT. Protein: CASSLENRGREKLFF.

This CDR3 is CASSEARAGEQYF. CDR3 nucleotides: TGTGCCAGCAGTGAAGCGCGTGCAGGGGAGCAGTACTTC. The genes are TRBV6-1 and TRBJ2-7; possibly TRBD1 for D (5 bases). V was cut by 0 bases and J by 7 bases, with 10 bases left in between. The CDR3 covers 13 residues. Germline lookup yields CDR1 MNHNS and CDR2 SASEGT.

There are a few counts of this clone. The V gene is TRBV10-3, the J gene TRBJ2-7; 7 positions match TRBD1. The CDR3 is made up of 12 amino acids. V shed 6 bases, J shed 5 bases, and the junction held 4 bases outside the gene matches. Germline V gives CDR1 ENHRY, CDR2 SYGVKD. The CDR3 region has the DNA TGTGCCATCAGAACAGGGGTCCACGAGCAGTACTTC. It specifies CAIRTGVHEQYF.

This chain joins TRBV6-9 and TRBJ2-3; 15 bases line up with TRBD2. Germline CDR1 is MNHGY and CDR2 is SVAAGI. With 0 bases clipped from V and 2 bases from J, the junction kept 9 bases outside the gene matches. This CDR3 has 20 amino acids. The CDR3 is CASSYSGPGLAGGYTDTQYF. CDR3 nucleotides: TGTGCCAGCAGTTATTCGGGGCCCGGACTAGCGGGAGGGTACACAGATACGCAGTATTTT.